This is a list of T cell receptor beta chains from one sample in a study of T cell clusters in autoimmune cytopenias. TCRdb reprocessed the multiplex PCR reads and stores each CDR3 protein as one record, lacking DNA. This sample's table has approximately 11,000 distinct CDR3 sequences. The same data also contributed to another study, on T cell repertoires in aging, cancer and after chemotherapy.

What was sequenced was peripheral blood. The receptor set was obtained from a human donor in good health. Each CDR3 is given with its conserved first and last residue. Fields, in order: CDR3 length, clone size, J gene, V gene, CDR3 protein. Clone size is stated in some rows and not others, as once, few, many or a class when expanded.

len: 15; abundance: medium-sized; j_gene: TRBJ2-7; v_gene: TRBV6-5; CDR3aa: CASSFLGQGRKEQYF
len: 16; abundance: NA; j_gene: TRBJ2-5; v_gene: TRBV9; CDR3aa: CASSVGIAGPQETQYF
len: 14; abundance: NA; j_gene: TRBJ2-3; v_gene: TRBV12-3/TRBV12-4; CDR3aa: CASGNRDRADTQYF
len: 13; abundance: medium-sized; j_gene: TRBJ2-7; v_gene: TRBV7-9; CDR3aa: CASTPVEGYEQYF
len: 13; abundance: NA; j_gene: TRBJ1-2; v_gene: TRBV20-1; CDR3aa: CSAREPDSYGYTF
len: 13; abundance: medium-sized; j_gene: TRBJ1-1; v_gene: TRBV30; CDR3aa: CAWSVLRNTEAFF
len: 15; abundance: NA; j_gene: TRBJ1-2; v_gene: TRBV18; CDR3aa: CASSPGTDSNYGYTF
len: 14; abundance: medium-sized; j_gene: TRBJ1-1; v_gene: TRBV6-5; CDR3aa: CASSYLDRAAEAFF
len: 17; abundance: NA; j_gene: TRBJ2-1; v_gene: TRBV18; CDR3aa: CASSPRDRGGSYNEQFF
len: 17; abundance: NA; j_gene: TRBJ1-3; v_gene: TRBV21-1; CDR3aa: CASKRRRGVFAGNTIYF
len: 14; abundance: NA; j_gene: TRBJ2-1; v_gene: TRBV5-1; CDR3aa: CATALGLTYNEQFF
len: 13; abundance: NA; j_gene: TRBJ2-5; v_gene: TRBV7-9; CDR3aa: CASSLGGWETQYF
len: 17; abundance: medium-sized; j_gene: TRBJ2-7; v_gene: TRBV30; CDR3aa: CAWGGSGGAERAYEQYF
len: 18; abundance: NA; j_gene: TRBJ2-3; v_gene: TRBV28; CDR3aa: CASSFPSLTGSGFDTQYF
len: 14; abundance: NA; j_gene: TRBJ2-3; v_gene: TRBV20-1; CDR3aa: CSADPSDAADTQYF
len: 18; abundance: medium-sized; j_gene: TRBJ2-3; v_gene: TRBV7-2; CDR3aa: CASRSPPYGGPSTDTQYF
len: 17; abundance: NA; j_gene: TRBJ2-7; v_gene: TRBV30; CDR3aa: CAWVGTSGGAGLYEQYF